This T cell receptor beta chain was identified during a study of blood T cell repertoires in COVID-19. Germline V lookup: CDR1 SGHAT, CDR2 FQNNGV. The V end was cut by 4 bases, the J end by 4 bases, with 13 bases between. This CDR3 spans 14 amino acids. Produced via immunoSEQ multiplex PCR; TCRdb's table is partial and in-frame only. The sample records hundreds of thousands of clones, around four fifths being singletons. This rearrangement joins TRBV11-2 to TRBJ2-5; D is possibly TRBD2 (5 bases). This clonotype originated in a woman between 50 and 59 years old with acute or convalescent COVID-19. Sequenced: peripheral blood. CDR3 sequence (DNA): TGTGCCAGCAGCTCCCCGAGGGAAGGAGAGACCCAGTACTTC. It encodes CASSSPREGETQYF.